A few counts support the clone carrying this T cell receptor beta chain. These data belong to a study of blood T cell repertoires in COVID-19. Study at large: Sites across the United States, Italy and Spain contributed samples from acute and convalescent COVID-19. T cells, B-cell-depleted T cells, or PBMCs provided the cDNA or gDNA that served as material.

The CDR3 covers 15 residues. Germline V lookup: CDR1 LNHDA, CDR2 SQIVND (reference sequence). The germline V and J ends were trimmed by 7 bases and 0 bases, with 15 bases remaining between them. Authors' analysis steps: Estimation of nucleated cell counts relied on the amplification of reference gene primers. Sequenced by immunoSEQ multiplex PCR; TCRdb stores in-frame clones only, minus some. The V and J calls and clone size are taken from that table; D and trimming were inferred from the DNA. This sample yields around 180,000 clones, of which 74% are seen a single time; 3% belongs to the top ten. Sequencing was done on a sample of peripheral blood. This TCR was sampled from a woman of 80 years or more with acute or convalescent COVID-19. The V and J genes are TRBV19 and TRBJ1-1; unclear D gene. CDR3 coding DNA: TGTGCCAGTACTGCCCTTGGAGATATGAACACTGAAGCTTTCTTT. Protein product: CASTALGDMNTEAFF.